This T cell receptor (beta chain) was obtained from a study of naive and memory T cell subsets. Study-wide points: Each distinct alpha or beta sequence counts as one clonotype. Naive repertoires, especially CD8, held a few larger clonotypes, possibly memory cells re-expressing CD45RA. Activation and differentiation may alter RNA-based TCR counts.

Germline V lookup: CDR1 SNHLY, CDR2 FYNNEI. V lost 6 bases and J 4 bases, leaving 11 bases between the germline ends. The length of the CDR3 is 13 residues. An equimolar mix of two oligonucleotides served as the beta constant-region primer for TRBC1 and TRBC2. Nested alpha and beta constant-region primers with the SP2 primer drove four PCR rounds on ligated cDNA. A single record per CDR3 protein comes from TCRdb applying MiXCR to the UMI-ligation and nested PCR reads. Here the sample spans approximately 90,000 distinct CDR3 sequences, about 11% being singletons. Cells stained for CD3, CD4, CD8, CD45RA and CD27 were sorted into four subsets. This clonotype was counted once. Its antigen is currently unknown.

Sequenced: naive CD4+ T cells from blood. The clonotype originates from a human donor in good health. The rearrangement joins TRBV2 to TRBJ2-3; D is undetermined. The CDR3 is CASRDPPPDTQYF. The DNA for the CDR3 is TGTGCCAGCAGGGACCCGCCCCCAGATACGCAGTATTTT.